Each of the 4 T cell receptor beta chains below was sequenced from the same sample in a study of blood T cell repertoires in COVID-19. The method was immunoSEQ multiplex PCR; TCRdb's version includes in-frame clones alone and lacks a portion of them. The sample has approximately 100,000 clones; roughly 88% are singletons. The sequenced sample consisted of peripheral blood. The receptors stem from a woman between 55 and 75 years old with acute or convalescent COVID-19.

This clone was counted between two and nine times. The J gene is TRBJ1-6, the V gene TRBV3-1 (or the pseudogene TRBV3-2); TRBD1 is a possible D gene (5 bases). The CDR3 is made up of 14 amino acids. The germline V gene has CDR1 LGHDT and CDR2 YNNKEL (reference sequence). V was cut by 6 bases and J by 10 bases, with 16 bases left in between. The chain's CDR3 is CASSPGGSESPLHF. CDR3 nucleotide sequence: TGTGCCAGCAGTCCGGGGGGGAGCGAGTCACCCCTCCACTTT.

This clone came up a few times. The CDR3 reads CASSKLAGGRNEQFF. In DNA form, the CDR3 reads TGTGCCAGTAGTAAGCTAGCGGGAGGGCGTAATGAGCAGTTCTTC. The chain carries TRBV19 and TRBJ2-1; 12 nucleotides match TRBD2. With 4 bases clipped from V and 7 bases from J, the junction kept 5 bases outside the gene matches. This CDR3 is built from 15 residues. The V gene's germline CDR1 is LNHDA and CDR2 SQIVND (reference sequence).

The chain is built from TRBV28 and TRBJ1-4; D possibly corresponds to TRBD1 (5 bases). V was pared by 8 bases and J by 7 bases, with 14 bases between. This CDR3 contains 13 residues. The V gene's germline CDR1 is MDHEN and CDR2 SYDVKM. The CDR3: CASRTGLSEKLFF. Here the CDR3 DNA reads TGTGCCAGCCGAACAGGTCTAAGTGAAAAACTGTTTTTT.

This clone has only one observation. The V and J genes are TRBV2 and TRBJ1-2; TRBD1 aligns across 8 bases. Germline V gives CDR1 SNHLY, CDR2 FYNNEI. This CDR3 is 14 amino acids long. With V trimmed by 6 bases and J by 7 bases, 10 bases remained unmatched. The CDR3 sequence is CASRPDRVEGGYTF. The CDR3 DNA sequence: TGTGCCAGCAGGCCGGACAGGGTGGAGGGTGGCTACACCTTC.